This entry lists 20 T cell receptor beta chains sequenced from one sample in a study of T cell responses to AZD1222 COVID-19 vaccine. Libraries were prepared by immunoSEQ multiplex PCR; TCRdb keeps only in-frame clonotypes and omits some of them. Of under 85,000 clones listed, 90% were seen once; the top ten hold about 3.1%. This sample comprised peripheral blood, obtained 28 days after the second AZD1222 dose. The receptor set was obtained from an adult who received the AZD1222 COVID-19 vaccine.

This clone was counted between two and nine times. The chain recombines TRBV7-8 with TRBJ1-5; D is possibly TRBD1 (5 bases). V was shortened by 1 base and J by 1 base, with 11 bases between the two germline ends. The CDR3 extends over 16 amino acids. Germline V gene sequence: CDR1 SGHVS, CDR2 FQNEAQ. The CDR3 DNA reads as TGTGCCAGCAGCTTAGTGAGGACACTGAGCAATCAGCCCCAGCATTTT. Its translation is CASSLVRTLSNQPQHF.

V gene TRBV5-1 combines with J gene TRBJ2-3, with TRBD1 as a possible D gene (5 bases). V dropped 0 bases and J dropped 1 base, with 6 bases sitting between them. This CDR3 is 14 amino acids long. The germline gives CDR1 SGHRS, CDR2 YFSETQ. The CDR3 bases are TGCGCCAGCAGCTTGGACAGGCGCACAGATACGCAGTATTTT. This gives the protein CASSLDRRTDTQYF. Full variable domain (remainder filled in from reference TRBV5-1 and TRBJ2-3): KAGVTQTPRYLIKTRGQQVTLSCSPISGHRSVSWYQQTPGQGLQFLFEYFSETQRNKGNFPGRFSGRQFSNSRSEMNVSTLELGDSALYLCASSLDRRTDTQYFGPGTRLTVL.

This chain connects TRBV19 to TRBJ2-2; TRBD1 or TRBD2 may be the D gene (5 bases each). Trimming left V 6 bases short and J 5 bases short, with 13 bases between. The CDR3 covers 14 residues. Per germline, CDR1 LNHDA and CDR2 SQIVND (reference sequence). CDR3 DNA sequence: TGTGCCAGTAGGACTCCAGGGAGTACCGGGGAGCTGTTTTTT. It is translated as CASRTPGSTGELFF.

The CDR3 DNA is TGTGCCAGCAGTTTCGGCCTCCCGAGCTCTGGAAACACCATATATTTT. Protein sequence: CASSFGLPSSGNTIYF. This rearrangement joins TRBV27 to TRBJ1-3; D is unresolved. The V end lost 3 bases, the J end lost 0 bases, and 12 bases lay between the germline ends. Germline assignment: CDR1 MNHEY and CDR2 SMNVEV (reference sequence). This CDR3 is 16 amino acids long.

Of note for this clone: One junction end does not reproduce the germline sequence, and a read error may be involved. The CDR3 loop is CASSQGTGGSLSSPLHF. CDR3 coding DNA: TGTGCCAGCAGTCAAGGGACGGGGGGCTCTTTGAGCTCACCCCTCCACTTT. The V gene is TRBV3-1 (or the pseudogene TRBV3-2), the J gene TRBJ1-6, with D possibly being TRBD1 (6 bases). The germline V gene encodes CDR1 LGHDT and CDR2 YNNKEL (reference sequence). The CDR3 has 17 residues.

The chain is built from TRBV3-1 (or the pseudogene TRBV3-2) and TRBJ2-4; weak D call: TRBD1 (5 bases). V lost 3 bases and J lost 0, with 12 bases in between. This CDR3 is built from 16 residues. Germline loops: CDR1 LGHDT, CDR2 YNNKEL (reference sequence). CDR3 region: CASSHLDTSAKNIQYF. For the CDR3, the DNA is TGTGCCAGCAGCCACCTGGACACCTCAGCCAAAAACATTCAGTACTTC.

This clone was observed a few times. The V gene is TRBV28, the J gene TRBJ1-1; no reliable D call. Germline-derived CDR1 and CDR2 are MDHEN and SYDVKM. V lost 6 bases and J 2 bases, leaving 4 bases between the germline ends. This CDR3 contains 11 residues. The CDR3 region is CASSFNTEAFF. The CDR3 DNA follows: TGTGCCAGCAGCTTTAACACTGAAGCTTTCTTT. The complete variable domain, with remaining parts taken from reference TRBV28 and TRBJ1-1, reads DVKVTQSSRYLVKRTGEKVFLECVQDMDHENMFWYRQDPGLGLRLIYFSYDVKMKEKGDIPEGYSVSREKKERFSLILESASTNQTSMYLCASSFNTEAFFGQGTRLTVV.

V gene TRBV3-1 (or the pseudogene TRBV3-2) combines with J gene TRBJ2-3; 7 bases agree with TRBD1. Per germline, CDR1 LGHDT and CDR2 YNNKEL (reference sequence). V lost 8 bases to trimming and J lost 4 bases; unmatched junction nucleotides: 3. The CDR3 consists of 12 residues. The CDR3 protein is CASEGTADTQYF. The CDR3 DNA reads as TGTGCCAGCGAAGGGACAGCAGATACGCAGTATTTT.

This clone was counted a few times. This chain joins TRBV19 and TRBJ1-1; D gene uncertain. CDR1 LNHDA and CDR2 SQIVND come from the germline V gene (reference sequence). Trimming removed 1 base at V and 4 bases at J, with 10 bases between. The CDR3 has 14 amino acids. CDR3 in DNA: TGTGCCAGTAGTATAGTAGGAGGAGTCACTGAAGCTTTCTTT. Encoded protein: CASSIVGGVTEAFF.

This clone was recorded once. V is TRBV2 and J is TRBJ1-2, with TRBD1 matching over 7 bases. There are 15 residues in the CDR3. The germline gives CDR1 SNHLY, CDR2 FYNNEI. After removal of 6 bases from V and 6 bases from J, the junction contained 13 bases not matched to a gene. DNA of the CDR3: TGTGCCAGCAGAGTTAACAGGGGTGGAGAGGATGGCTACACCTTC. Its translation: CASRVNRGGEDGYTF.

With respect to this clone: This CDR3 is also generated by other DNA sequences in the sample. The CDR3 is CSVGGSHYEQYF. CDR3 nucleotides: TGCAGCGTTGGGGGGTCTCACTACGAGCAGTACTTC. The rearrangement uses TRBV29-1 and TRBJ2-7; D may match TRBD1 or TRBD2 (5 bases each). The CDR3 extends over 12 amino acids. Germline V CDR1 and CDR2: SQVTM, ANQGSEA. V was shortened by 4 bases and J by 3 bases, with 10 bases between the two germline ends.

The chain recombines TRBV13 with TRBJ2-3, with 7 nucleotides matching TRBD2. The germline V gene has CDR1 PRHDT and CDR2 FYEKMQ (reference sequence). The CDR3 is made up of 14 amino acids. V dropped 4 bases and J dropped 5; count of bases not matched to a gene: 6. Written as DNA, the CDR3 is TGTGCCAGCAGCTCCAGATCTAGCGGAGATACGCAGTATTTT. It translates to CASSSRSSGDTQYF.

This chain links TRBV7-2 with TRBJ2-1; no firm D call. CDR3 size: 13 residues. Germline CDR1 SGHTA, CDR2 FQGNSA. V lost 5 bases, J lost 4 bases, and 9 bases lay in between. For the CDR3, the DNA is TGTGCCAGCAGCCTAGATTTATACAATGAGCAGTTCTTC. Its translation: CASSLDLYNEQFF.

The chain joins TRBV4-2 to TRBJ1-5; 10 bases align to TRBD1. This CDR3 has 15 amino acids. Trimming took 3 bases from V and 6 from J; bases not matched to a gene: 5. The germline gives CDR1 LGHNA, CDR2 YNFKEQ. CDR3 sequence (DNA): TGTGCCAGCAGCCAGGGTGGGGACAGGGGTCAGCCCCAGCATTTT. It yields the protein CASSQGGDRGQPQHF.

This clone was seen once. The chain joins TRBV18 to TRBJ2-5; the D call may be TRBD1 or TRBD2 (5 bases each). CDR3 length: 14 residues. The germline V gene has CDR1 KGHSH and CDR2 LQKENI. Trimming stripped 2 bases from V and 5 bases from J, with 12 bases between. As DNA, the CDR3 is TGTGCCAGCTCACCAATGAGGGGCGGTGAGACCCAGTACTTC. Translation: CASSPMRGGETQYF.

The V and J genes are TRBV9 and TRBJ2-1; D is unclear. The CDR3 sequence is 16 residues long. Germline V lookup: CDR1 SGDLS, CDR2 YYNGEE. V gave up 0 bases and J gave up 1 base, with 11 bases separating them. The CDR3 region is CASSVEPSWSYNEQFF. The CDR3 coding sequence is TGTGCCAGCAGCGTAGAACCTAGTTGGTCCTACAATGAGCAGTTCTTC.

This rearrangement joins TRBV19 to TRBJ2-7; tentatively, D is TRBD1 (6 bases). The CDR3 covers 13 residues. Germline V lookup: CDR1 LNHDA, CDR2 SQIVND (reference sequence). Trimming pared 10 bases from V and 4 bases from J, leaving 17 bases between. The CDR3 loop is CATAKGEEYEQYF. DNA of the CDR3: TGTGCCACCGCTAAGGGGGAAGAATACGAGCAGTACTTC.

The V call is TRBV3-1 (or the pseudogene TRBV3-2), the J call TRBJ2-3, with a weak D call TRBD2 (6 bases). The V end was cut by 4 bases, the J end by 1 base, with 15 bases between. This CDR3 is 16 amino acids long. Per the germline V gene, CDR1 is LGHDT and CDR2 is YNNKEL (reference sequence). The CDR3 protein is CASSLYDGGRTDTQYF. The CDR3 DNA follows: TGTGCCAGCAGCCTTTACGACGGGGGACGCACAGATACGCAGTATTTT.

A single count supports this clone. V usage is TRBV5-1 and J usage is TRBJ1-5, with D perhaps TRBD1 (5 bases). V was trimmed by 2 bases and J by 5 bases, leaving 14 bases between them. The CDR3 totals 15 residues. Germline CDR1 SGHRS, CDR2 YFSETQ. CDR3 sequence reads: CASSLDDRPHQPQHF. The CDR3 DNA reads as TGCGCCAGCAGCTTAGACGACAGACCACATCAGCCCCAGCATTTT.

The CDR3 nucleotides are TGTGCAAGTAGCTCGATGCGGCTAAGCGGGGGCGACGACAATGAGCAGTTCTTC. Protein product: CASSSMRLSGGDDNEQFF. J is TRBJ2-1 and V is TRBV12-2; the table calls TRBD2, which could not be checked here. TRBV12-2 is annotated as a pseudogene. This CDR3 has 18 amino acids.